This T cell receptor beta chain was observed in a study of T cell responses to AZD1222 COVID-19 vaccine. At the level of the study: It was second doses at about 4 or about 12 weeks that were pooled. Study-level findings and limits: Only a handful of AZD1222 recipients were seropositive at baseline.

The repertoire was sequenced with immunoSEQ multiplex PCR; TCRdb's copy has only in-frame clones and lacks some. The sample lists 90,000 to 150,000 clones; about 85% were seen once. A note on this clone: Its specificity is unknown.

There are 15 residues in the CDR3. Trimming took off 0 bases at V and 3 bases at J, with 9 bases between the two ends. Germline V CDR1 and CDR2: LNHNV, YYDKDF (reference sequence). This chain uses TRBV15 with TRBJ1-5; possible D gene TRBD1, 6 bases. The origin of this receptor is an adult in good health. Source: peripheral blood, taken on day 0 of AZD1222 vaccination. The CDR3 spells CATSRDQGTNQPQHF. The CDR3 bases are TGTGCCACCAGCAGAGACCAGGGGACCAATCAGCCCCAGCATTTT.